This is a list of T cell receptor beta chains from one sample in a study of neoadjuvant nivolumab and ipilimumab in lung cancer. Using immunoSEQ multiplex PCR, the repertoire was profiled, and TCRdb retains in-frame clones only, with some absent. The sample yields about 18,000 clones, roughly 79% seen once. Here the sequenced sample was tumor tissue, taken after neoadjuvant nivolumab, alone or with ipilimumab, at or shortly before surgery. The receptors here all came from an adult with non-small cell lung cancer. Both conserved end residues are part of each CDR3. D genes are given only for firm matches. A clone size is listed for some rows: how often the clone was seen (once, few, many), or a class if it is expanded.

size: NA; V: TRBV7-7; J: TRBJ2-3; D: NA; DNA: TGTGCCAGCAGCTTTGATAGGCTGGTCACAGATACGCAGTATTTT; CDR3: CASSFDRLVTDTQYF
size: NA; V: TRBV28; J: TRBJ1-6; D: TRBD1; DNA: TGTGCCAGCAGCCCAGACAGGGGGGGAGGATATAATTCACCCCTCCACTTT; CDR3: CASSPDRGGGYNSPLHF
size: once; V: TRBV7-2; J: TRBJ1-5; D: NA; DNA: TGTGCCAGCAGTCTCAGGGGCACTCAGCCCCAGCATTTT; CDR3: CASSLRGTQPQHF
size: NA; V: TRBV6-5; J: TRBJ1-1; D: NA; DNA: TGTGCCAGCAGTTACTGGTCGGGGGCAGGTGAAGCTTTCTTT; CDR3: CASSYWSGAGEAFF
size: NA; V: TRBV5-1; J: TRBJ1-3; D: NA; DNA: TGCGCCAGCAGCTTGGGTAACGGAAACACCATATATTTT; CDR3: CASSLGNGNTIYF
size: NA; V: TRBV5-5; J: TRBJ1-5; D: NA; DNA: TGTGCCAGCAGCCGGGGGGGGCGGCAGCCCCAGCATTTT; CDR3: CASSRGGRQPQHF
size: once; V: TRBV9; J: TRBJ2-1; D: TRBD2; DNA: TGTGCCAGCAGCGTTAGAGGAACTAGCGGGGGGCAGGGTGAGCAGTTCTTC; CDR3: CASSVRGTSGGQGEQFF
size: NA; V: TRBV5-4; J: TRBJ2-4; D: TRBD2; DNA: TGTGCCAGCAGCCTCGGGGGGGTAGGGACGCCCACAAAAAACATTCAGTACTTC; CDR3: CASSLGGVGTPTKNIQYF
size: NA; V: TRBV7-2; J: TRBJ2-3; D: TRBD2; DNA: TGTGCCAGCAGCGTTGGGACTAGCGGGTGGGGCACAGATACGCAGTATTTT; CDR3: CASSVGTSGWGTDTQYF
size: NA; V: TRBV11-2; J: TRBJ2-7; D: NA; DNA: TGTGCCAGCAGCTTAGTCGGGAGAGAGCAGTACTTC; CDR3: CASSLVGREQYF
size: NA; V: TRBV19; J: TRBJ1-1; D: NA; DNA: TGTGCCAGTAGTATAGACGCCAGGGTAGCCACTGAAGCTTTCTTT; CDR3: CASSIDARVATEAFF
size: NA; V: TRBV4-3; J: TRBJ2-7; D: TRBD1; DNA: TGCGCCAGCAGCCTGCGGGACAGGGGGGGATACGAGCAGTACTTC; CDR3: CASSLRDRGGYEQYF
size: NA; V: TRBV7-2; J: TRBJ1-1; D: TRBD1; DNA: TGTGCCAGCAGCCCGCGGGGGACAGGAGACGAAGCTTTCTTT; CDR3: CASSPRGTGDEAFF
size: NA; V: TRBV14; J: TRBJ2-7; D: TRBD1; DNA: TGTGCCAGCAGCCGTTCCGGGACAGGGGGATACGAGCAGTACTTC; CDR3: CASSRSGTGGYEQYF
size: NA; V: TRBV7-2; J: TRBJ2-5; D: NA; DNA: TGTGCCAGCAGCTTGTTCTTAGGGGTCCTCCAAGAGACCCAGTACTTC; CDR3: CASSLFLGVLQETQYF
size: NA; V: TRBV7-9; J: TRBJ2-2; D: NA; DNA: TGTGCCAGCAGCCCAGGTGGCACCGGGGAGCTGTTTTTT; CDR3: CASSPGGTGELFF
size: NA; V: TRBV11-2; J: TRBJ1-1; D: TRBD1; DNA: TGTGCCAGCAGCTTAGATCTGACAGGGGAAGCTTTCTTT; CDR3: CASSLDLTGEAFF
size: NA; V: TRBV5-1; J: TRBJ1-1; D: NA; DNA: TGCGCCAGCAGCTATCGGACGGGGAACACTGAAGCTTTCTTT; CDR3: CASSYRTGNTEAFF
size: NA; V: TRBV7-9; J: TRBJ2-1; D: TRBD2; DNA: TGTGCCAGCAGCCCCTCACGGGGGGGCCTCTACAATGAGCAGTTCTTC; CDR3: CASSPSRGGLYNEQFF
size: NA; V: TRBV7-2; J: TRBJ1-2; D: NA; DNA: TGTGCCAGCAGCTTAGGGTATAACTATGGCTACACCTTC; CDR3: CASSLGYNYGYTF
size: NA; V: TRBV7-6; J: TRBJ1-4; D: NA; DNA: TGTGCCAGCAGCTTAGTAGTACAGTCAACTAATGAAAAACTGTTTTTT; CDR3: CASSLVVQSTNEKLFF
size: NA; V: TRBV18; J: TRBJ1-1; D: NA; DNA: TGTGCCAGCTCCCCCTCACAGACTTGGGGAACTGAAGCTTTCTTT; CDR3: CASSPSQTWGTEAFF
size: NA; V: TRBV30; J: TRBJ1-4; D: NA; DNA: TGTGCCTGGAGTGGACAGCGCTATGAAAAACTGTTTTTT; CDR3: CAWSGQRYEKLFF
size: medium-sized; V: TRBV7-9; J: TRBJ2-2; D: TRBD2; DNA: TGTGCCACCGCGGGGGTGGCCCTGAACACCGGGGAGCTGTTTTTT; CDR3: CATAGVALNTGELFF
size: NA; V: TRBV4-3; J: TRBJ1-2; D: NA; DNA: TGCGCCAGCAGCCCCGCGTTGCCGGCAAACTATGGCTACACCTTC; CDR3: CASSPALPANYGYTF
size: NA; V: TRBV7-8; J: TRBJ2-2; D: NA; DNA: TGTGCCAGCAGCGGCGCAGGGACGAACACCGGGGAGCTGTTTTTT; CDR3: CASSGAGTNTGELFF
size: NA; V: TRBV13; J: TRBJ2-5; D: TRBD1; DNA: TGTGCCAGCAGCTTAGGCCTGGGACAGGGCTCGTGGGAGACCCAGTACTTC; CDR3: CASSLGLGQGSWETQYF
size: NA; V: TRBV5-1; J: TRBJ1-6; D: NA; DNA: TGCGCCAGCCGGACGGGGAGCTCCTATAATTCACCCCTCCACTTT; CDR3: CASRTGSSYNSPLHF
size: NA; V: TRBV11-2; J: TRBJ2-7; D: NA; DNA: TGTGCCAGCAGCTTAGGAGGGGTCGAGCAGTACTTC; CDR3: CASSLGGVEQYF
size: once; V: TRBV7-6; J: TRBJ2-5; D: TRBD1; DNA: TGTGCCAGCAGCTTAGGAGGCACAGGGGGTCAAGAGACCCAGTACTTC; CDR3: CASSLGGTGGQETQYF
size: few; V: TRBV7-9; J: TRBJ1-1; D: NA; DNA: TGTGCCAGCAGCACGGACAGGAACACTGAAGCTTTCTTT; CDR3: CASSTDRNTEAFF
size: NA; V: TRBV11-2; J: TRBJ2-2; D: TRBD1; DNA: TGTGCCAGCAGCTTAACTACCGGACAGGGGAAGACCGGGGAGCTGTTTTTT; CDR3: CASSLTTGQGKTGELFF
size: NA; V: TRBV9; J: TRBJ2-5; D: TRBD1; DNA: TGTGCCAGCAGCGTCGGGGGACAGGGGTTGGGGACCCAGTACTTC; CDR3: CASSVGGQGLGTQYF
size: NA; V: TRBV6-5; J: TRBJ1-5; D: NA; DNA: TGTGCCAGCAGTTACGGGCAGGGTAATCAGCCCCAGCATTTT; CDR3: CASSYGQGNQPQHF
size: once; V: TRBV27; J: TRBJ2-7; D: TRBD1; DNA: TGTGCCAGCAGTTTCGAGGGGGCCTCCCCGCAGTACTTC; CDR3: CASSFEGASPQYF
size: NA; V: TRBV30; J: TRBJ1-3; D: TRBD1; DNA: TGTGCCTGGATTCCTATGGGACAGGGGGCCGGAAACACCATATATTTT; CDR3: CAWIPMGQGAGNTIYF
size: NA; V: TRBV11-2; J: TRBJ2-7; D: NA; DNA: TGTGCCAGCAGCCTTCAGGCAGGGGCATACGAGCAGTACTTC; CDR3: CASSLQAGAYEQYF
size: NA; V: TRBV4-2; J: TRBJ2-6; D: NA; DNA: TGTGCCAGCAGCCCAGATCTGGGTGCCAACGTCCTGACTTTC; CDR3: CASSPDLGANVLTF
size: NA; V: TRBV19; J: TRBJ1-5; D: NA; DNA: TGTGCCAGTAGCTTGGGGGCCCGGCAGCCCCAGCATTTT; CDR3: CASSLGARQPQHF
size: NA; V: TRBV4-3; J: TRBJ2-7; D: TRBD2; DNA: TGCGCCAGCAGCCCCCGGGGCGGGGGGCTCCCCTACGAGCAGTACTTC; CDR3: CASSPRGGGLPYEQYF
size: NA; V: TRBV11-2; J: TRBJ1-1; D: NA; DNA: TGTGCCAGCAGCTTCGGTTATAGGGAATTCACTGAAGCTTTCTTT; CDR3: CASSFGYREFTEAFF
size: NA; V: TRBV7-9; J: TRBJ2-2; D: TRBD1; DNA: TGTGCCAGCAGCTCCCCGTCGACAGGGGGCCTTATTACCGGGGAGCTGTTTTTT; CDR3: CASSSPSTGGLITGELFF
size: NA; V: TRBV25-1; J: TRBJ2-7; D: NA; DNA: TGTGCCAGCAGTGCAGGGCCCGAGCAGTACTTC; CDR3: CASSAGPEQYF
size: NA; V: TRBV6-1; J: TRBJ1-5; D: NA; DNA: TGTGCCAGCAGTGAAGGGACATCGGGCAATCAGCCCCAGCATTTT; CDR3: CASSEGTSGNQPQHF
size: NA; V: TRBV5-1; J: TRBJ1-1; D: NA; DNA: TGCGCCAGCAGCCGAAGGGGGACGGCTGGGGACACTGAAGCTTTCTTT; CDR3: CASSRRGTAGDTEAFF
size: NA; V: TRBV5-5; J: TRBJ1-1; D: NA; DNA: TGTGCCAGCAGCGGCACGCAATGGGTCACTGAAGCTTTCTTT; CDR3: CASSGTQWVTEAFF
size: NA; V: TRBV15; J: TRBJ1-1; D: NA; DNA: TGTGCCACCAGCAGGGACGACCGGGGTGAAGCTTTCTTT; CDR3: CATSRDDRGEAFF
size: NA; V: TRBV19; J: TRBJ1-2; D: NA; DNA: TGTGCCAGTAGTATAGATCTGGGCTATGGCTACACCTTC; CDR3: CASSIDLGYGYTF